The 16 T cell receptor beta chains listed next were all sequenced from one sample in a study of beta chain features in type 1 diabetes. The sequenced template was cDNA made from the entire isolated RNA. Using immunoSEQ multiplex PCR, the repertoire was profiled, and TCRdb retains in-frame clones only, with some absent. The table records approximately 380,000 clones, around 15% of them present only once. Source material: naive CD4+ T cells from blood. The receptors come from a woman between 18 and 30 years old in good health.

V usage is TRBV29-1 and J usage is TRBJ2-1; 10 bases agree with TRBD2. This CDR3 has 13 residues. With 7 bases clipped from V and 5 bases from J, the junction kept 5 bases outside the gene matches. CDR1 is SQVTM and CDR2 is ANQGSEA in the germline V gene. CDR3 DNA sequence: TGCAGCGGTAGCGGGAGGAGGGACAATGAGCAGTTCTTC. Amino acid sequence: CSGSGRRDNEQFF.

J is TRBJ2-1 and V is TRBV9; maybe TRBD2 (5 bases). The germline V gene encodes CDR1 SGDLS and CDR2 YYNGEE. This CDR3 has 15 amino acids. The V gene lost 5 bases and the J gene lost 2 bases, with 14 bases spanning the gap. CDR3 residues: CASRQISGPYNEQFF. Written as DNA, the CDR3 is TGTGCCAGCAGACAGATCAGCGGACCCTACAATGAGCAGTTCTTC. Supplemented by reference TRBV9 and TRBJ2-1, the full variable domain reads DSGVTQTPKHLITATGQRVTLRCSPRSGDLSVYWYQQSLDQGLQFLIQYYNGEERAKGNILERFSAQQFPDLHSELNLSSLELGDSALYFCASRQISGPYNEQFFGPGTRLTVL.

This clone has more than one count but fewer than ten. The chain combines TRBV28 with TRBJ1-3, with D unclear. V was shortened by 0 bases and J by 5 bases, with 8 bases between the two germline ends. The CDR3 spans 14 residues. CDR1 and CDR2 (germline): MDHEN, SYDVKM. The CDR3 loop is CASSLWDGRNTIYF. The CDR3 bases are TGTGCCAGCAGTTTATGGGACGGGAGAAACACCATATATTTT.

This clone was seen once. The J gene is TRBJ2-7, the V gene TRBV7-2; the D gene is possibly TRBD2 (5 bases). Germline loops: CDR1 SGHTA, CDR2 FQGNSA. V lost 1 base, J lost 0 bases, and 10 bases lay in between. CDR3 length equals 15 residues. The CDR3: CASSLVDYISYEQYF. DNA of the CDR3: TGTGCCAGCAGCTTAGTTGACTATATCTCCTACGAGCAGTACTTC.

The chain combines TRBV7-8 with TRBJ1-2; tentative D call: TRBD1 (6 bases). CDR3 length: 14 amino acids. V shed 4 bases and J shed 1 base, with 10 bases lying between them. Germline V gene sequence: CDR1 SGHVS, CDR2 FQNEAQ. The CDR3 bases are TGTGCCAGCAGCTACAGGGCGAATAACTATGGCTACACCTTC. It translates to CASSYRANNYGYTF.

This clone was seen a few times. This chain joins TRBV29-1 and TRBJ2-5; D may be TRBD2 (6 bases). CDR3 length equals 15 residues. Trimming took 2 bases from V and 4 from J, leaving 17 bases between them. From germline, CDR1 is SQVTM and CDR2 ANQGSEA. Written as DNA, the CDR3 is TGCAGCGTTGAATTCCGGCTAGCGAGTAGAGAGACCCAGTACTTC. Amino acid sequence: CSVEFRLASRETQYF.

The chain has TRBV18 and TRBJ1-2; D perhaps matches TRBD1 (6 bases). The CDR3 is 13 residues long. Trimming removed 5 bases from V and 6 bases from J, with 13 bases in between. Germline assignment: CDR1 KGHSH and CDR2 LQKENI. The CDR3 sequence: CASSSGAADGYTF. In DNA form, the CDR3 reads TGTGCCAGCTCATCAGGGGCGGCAGATGGCTACACCTTC.

The rearrangement links TRBV19 to TRBJ2-7; D is unclear. Germline values: CDR1 LNHDA, CDR2 SQIVND (reference sequence). The V and J ends lost 4 bases and 4 bases respectively, with 5 bases between them. The CDR3 has 11 residues. The CDR3 region is CASSSGYEQYF. CDR3 DNA: TGTGCCAGTAGTAGCGGATACGAGCAGTACTTC.

The V call is TRBV2, the J call TRBJ2-1; D possibly corresponds to TRBD2 (6 bases). Germline CDR1 reads SNHLY; CDR2 reads FYNNEI. Trimming shortened V by 8 bases and J by 7 bases, and 15 bases separated the two germline ends. The CDR3 sequence is 13 residues long. The CDR3: CASSVAGRNEQFF. In DNA form, the CDR3 reads TGTGCCAGCTCTGTGGCGGGAAGGAATGAGCAGTTCTTC.

This clone turned up a few times. The rearrangement uses TRBV25-1 and TRBJ2-5; a weak D match, TRBD1 (6 bases). The germline CDR1 and CDR2 sequences are MGHDK and SYGVNS. The CDR3 has 14 amino acids. Trimming cost V 2 bases and J 3 bases, with 10 bases left between them. The CDR3 coding sequence is TGTGCCAGCAGTGAAATAAGGACAGAAGAGACCCAGTACTTC. Protein sequence: CASSEIRTEETQYF.

V is TRBV2 and J is TRBJ2-1; 11 nucleotides line up with TRBD2. Germline V gives CDR1 SNHLY, CDR2 FYNNEI. The CDR3 length is 15 residues. The V gene end was trimmed by 6 bases and the J gene end by 5 bases; junction bases not matched to a gene: 6. The chain's CDR3 is CASRGGTSGNNEQFF. For the CDR3, the DNA is TGTGCCAGCAGGGGGGGGACTAGCGGCAACAATGAGCAGTTCTTC.

In its sample, this clone was seen a few times. The chain uses TRBV29-1 and TRBJ2-2; 10 positions match TRBD1. The CDR3 loop spans 16 amino acids. Germline assignment: CDR1 SQVTM and CDR2 ANQGSEA. V was pared by 3 bases and J by 11 bases, with 15 bases of the junction left unmatched. Written as DNA, the CDR3 is TGCAGCGTTGATAGGGACAGGGGTAGCTGGTCAGGCGAGCTGTTTTTT. The encoded protein is CSVDRDRGSWSGELFF.

The table lists this clone with a few counts. This chain uses TRBV4-1 with TRBJ2-5, with 10 bases fitting TRBD1. The germline V gene has CDR1 MGHRA and CDR2 YSYEKL. The V and J ends lost 0 bases and 5 bases, in that order; junction bases with no gene match: 3. This CDR3 spans 15 amino acids. CDR3 amino acids: CASSQEGTGVETQYF. The CDR3, as DNA: TGCGCCAGCAGCCAAGAGGGGACAGGGGTGGAGACCCAGTACTTC.

The chain combines TRBV9 with TRBJ2-3, with TRBD2 matching over 12 bases. The CDR3 has 16 amino acids. The junction had 3 bases not matched to a gene; V was cut back by 0 bases and J by 4 bases. CDR1 SGDLS and CDR2 YYNGEE come from the germline V gene. The CDR3, as DNA: TGTGCCAGCAGCGTAGAATCTAGCGGGAGGGCAGATACGCAGTATTTT. Translation gives CASSVESSGRADTQYF.

The sample holds a few counts of this clone. J is TRBJ2-3 and V is TRBV5-1; 7 nucleotides match TRBD1. V gave up 4 bases and J gave up 4 bases; unmatched junction bases: 9. CDR1 is SGHRS and CDR2 is YFSETQ in the germline V gene. The CDR3 is 15 residues long. CDR3 amino acids: CASSISRGRADTQYF. In DNA form, the CDR3 reads TGCGCCAGCAGCATCAGTAGGGGGCGGGCAGATACGCAGTATTTT.

The chain joins TRBV9 to TRBJ2-3; 8 nucleotides match TRBD2. Germline CDR1 reads SGDLS; CDR2 reads YYNGEE. The CDR3 length is 17 residues. V lost 0 bases to trimming and J lost 2 bases; unmatched junction nucleotides: 8. DNA of the CDR3: TGTGCCAGCAGCGTAGCAAGCGGGAGAACCCCCACAGATACGCAGTATTTT. Its translation is CASSVASGRTPTDTQYF.